This T cell receptor beta chain was identified in a study of blood T cells in healthy people across ages. Overall study: About one barcoded beta molecule per two T cells came from capture by template switching.

The use of a sample-barcoded 5' primer and a J-beta primer mix characterized a second PCR of roughly 6 to 11 cycles. Each CDR3 protein is one row after TCRdb ran MiXCR on the 5' RACE reads. Here the sample spans 1.5 million to 1.8 million distinct CDR3 sequences, around 40% being singletons. This clonotype turned up a few times. No antigen is known for it. The CDR3 loop spans 14 amino acids. The V gene's germline CDR1 is SGDLS and CDR2 YYNGEE. The V end was cut by 7 bases, the J end by 1 base, with 14 bases between. Broader study findings: Roughly linear declines in TCR beta diversity per million T cells occurred with age.

Sequencing was done on a sample of blood. The chain joins TRBV9 to TRBJ1-1; D is perhaps TRBD1 (5 bases). The source is a woman aged 18-29 years in good health. CDR3 region: CASAIDGANTEAFF. DNA for the CDR3: TGTGCCAGCGCTATCGACGGGGCGAACACTGAAGCTTTCTTT.